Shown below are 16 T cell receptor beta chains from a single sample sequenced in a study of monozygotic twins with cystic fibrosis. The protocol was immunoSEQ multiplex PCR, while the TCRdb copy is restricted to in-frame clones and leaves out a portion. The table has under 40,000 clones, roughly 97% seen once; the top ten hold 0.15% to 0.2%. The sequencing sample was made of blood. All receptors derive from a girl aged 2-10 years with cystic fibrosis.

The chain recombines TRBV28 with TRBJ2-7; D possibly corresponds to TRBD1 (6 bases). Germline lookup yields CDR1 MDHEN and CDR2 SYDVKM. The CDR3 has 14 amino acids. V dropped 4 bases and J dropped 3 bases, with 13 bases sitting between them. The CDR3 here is CASSSGTLLYEQYF. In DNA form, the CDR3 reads TGTGCCAGCAGTTCCGGGACACTCCTCTACGAGCAGTACTTC.

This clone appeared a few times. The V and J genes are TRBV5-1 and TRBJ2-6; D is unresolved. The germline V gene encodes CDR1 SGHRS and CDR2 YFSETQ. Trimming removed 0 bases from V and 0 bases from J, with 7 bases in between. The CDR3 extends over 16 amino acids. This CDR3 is CASSLGLSSGANVLTF. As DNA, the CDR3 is TGCGCCAGCAGCTTGGGATTGAGCTCTGGGGCCAACGTCCTGACTTTC. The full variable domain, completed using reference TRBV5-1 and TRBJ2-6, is KAGVTQTPRYLIKTRGQQVTLSCSPISGHRSVSWYQQTPGQGLQFLFEYFSETQRNKGNFPGRFSGRQFSNSRSEMNVSTLELGDSALYLCASSLGLSSGANVLTFGAGSRLTVL.

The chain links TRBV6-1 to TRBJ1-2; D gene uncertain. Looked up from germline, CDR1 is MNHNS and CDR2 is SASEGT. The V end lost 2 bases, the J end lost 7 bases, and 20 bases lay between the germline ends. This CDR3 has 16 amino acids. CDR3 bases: TGTGCCAGCAGTGAACAATTCATCCTGCTGGGCTCTGGCTACACCTTC. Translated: CASSEQFILLGSGYTF.

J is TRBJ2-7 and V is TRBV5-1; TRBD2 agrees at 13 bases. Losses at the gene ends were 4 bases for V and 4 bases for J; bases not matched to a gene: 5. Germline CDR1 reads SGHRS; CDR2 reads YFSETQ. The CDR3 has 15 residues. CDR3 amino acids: CASSHGLAGAYEQYF. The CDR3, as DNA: TGCGCCAGCAGCCACGGACTAGCGGGAGCATACGAGCAGTACTTC.

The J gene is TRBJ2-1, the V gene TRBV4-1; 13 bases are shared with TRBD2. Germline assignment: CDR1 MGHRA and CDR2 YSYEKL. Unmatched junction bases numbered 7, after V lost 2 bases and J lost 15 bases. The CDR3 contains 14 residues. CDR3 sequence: CASSQSGLAGVWFF. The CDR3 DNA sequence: TGCGCCAGCAGCCAATCCGGACTAGCGGGAGTGTGGTTCTTC.

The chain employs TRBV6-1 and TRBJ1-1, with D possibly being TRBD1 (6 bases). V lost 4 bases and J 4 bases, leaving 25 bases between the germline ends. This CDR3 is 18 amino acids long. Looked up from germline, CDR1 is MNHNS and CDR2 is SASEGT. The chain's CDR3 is CASSGTDRTTPFLTEAFF. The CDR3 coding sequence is TGTGCCAGCAGTGGAACTGACAGGACGACACCTTTCCTCACTGAAGCTTTCTTT.

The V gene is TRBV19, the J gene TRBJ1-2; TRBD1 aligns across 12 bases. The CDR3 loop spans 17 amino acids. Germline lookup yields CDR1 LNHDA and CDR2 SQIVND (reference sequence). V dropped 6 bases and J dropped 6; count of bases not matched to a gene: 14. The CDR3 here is CASRRVGTGGAVDGYTF. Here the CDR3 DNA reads TGTGCCAGTAGAAGGGTGGGGACAGGGGGCGCGGTGGATGGCTACACCTTC.

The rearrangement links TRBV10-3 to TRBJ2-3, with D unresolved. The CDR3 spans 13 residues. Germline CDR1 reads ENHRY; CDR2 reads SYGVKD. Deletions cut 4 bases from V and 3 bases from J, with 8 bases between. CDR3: CAISGVRTDTQYF. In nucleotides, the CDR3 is TGTGCCATCAGTGGAGTCCGGACAGATACGCAGTATTTT.

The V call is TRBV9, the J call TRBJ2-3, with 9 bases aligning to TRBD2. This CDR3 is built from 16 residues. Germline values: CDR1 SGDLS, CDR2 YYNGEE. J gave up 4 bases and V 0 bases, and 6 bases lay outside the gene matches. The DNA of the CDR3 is TGTGCCAGCAGCGTAGACGCGGGAGGGCCCTCAGATACGCAGTATTTT. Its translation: CASSVDAGGPSDTQYF.

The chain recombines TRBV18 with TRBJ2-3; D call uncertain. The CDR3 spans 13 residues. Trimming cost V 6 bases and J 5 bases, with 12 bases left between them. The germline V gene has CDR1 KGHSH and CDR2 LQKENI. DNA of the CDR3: TGTGCCAGCTCTCCGCAGAGCCAAGATACGCAGTATTTT. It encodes CASSPQSQDTQYF.

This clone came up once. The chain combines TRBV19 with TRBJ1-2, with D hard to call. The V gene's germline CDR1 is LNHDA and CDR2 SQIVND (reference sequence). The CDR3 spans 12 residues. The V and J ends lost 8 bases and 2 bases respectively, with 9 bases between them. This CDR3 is CASHRENYGYTF. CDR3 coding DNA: TGTGCCAGTCACCGGGAGAACTATGGCTACACCTTC.

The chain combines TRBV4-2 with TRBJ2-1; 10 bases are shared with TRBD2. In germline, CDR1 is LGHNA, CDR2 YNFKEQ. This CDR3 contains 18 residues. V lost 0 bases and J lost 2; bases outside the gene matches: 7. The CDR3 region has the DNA TGTGCCAGCAGCCAAGATTGGAGCGGGAGGGACCCCTACAATGAGCAGTTCTTC. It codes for CASSQDWSGRDPYNEQFF.

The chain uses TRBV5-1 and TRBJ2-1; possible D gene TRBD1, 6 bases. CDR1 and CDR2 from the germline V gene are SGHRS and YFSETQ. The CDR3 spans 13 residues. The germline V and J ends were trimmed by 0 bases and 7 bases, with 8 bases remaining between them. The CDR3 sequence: CASSLGGLNEQFF. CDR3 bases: TGCGCCAGCAGCTTGGGGGGGCTGAATGAGCAGTTCTTC.

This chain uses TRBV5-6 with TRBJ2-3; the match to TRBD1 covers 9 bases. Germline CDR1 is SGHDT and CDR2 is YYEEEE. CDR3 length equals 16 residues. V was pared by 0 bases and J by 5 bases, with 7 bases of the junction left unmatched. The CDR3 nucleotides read TGTGCCAGCAGCTTGGGTGGGGACAGGGAAGGAGATACGCAGTATTTT. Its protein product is CASSLGGDREGDTQYF. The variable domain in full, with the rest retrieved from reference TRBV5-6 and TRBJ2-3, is DAGVTQSPTHLIKTRGQQVTLRCSPKSGHDTVSWYQQALGQGPQFIFQYYEEEERQRGNFPDRFSGHQFPNYSSELNVNALLLGDSALYLCASSLGGDREGDTQYFGPGTRLTVL.

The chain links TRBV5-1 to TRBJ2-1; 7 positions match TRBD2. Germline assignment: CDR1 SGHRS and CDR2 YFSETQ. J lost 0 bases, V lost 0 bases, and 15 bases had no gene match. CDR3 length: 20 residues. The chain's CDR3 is CASSLGSASGLRSSYNEQFF. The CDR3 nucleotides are TGCGCCAGCAGCTTGGGGTCGGCTAGCGGCCTACGGAGCTCCTACAATGAGCAGTTCTTC.

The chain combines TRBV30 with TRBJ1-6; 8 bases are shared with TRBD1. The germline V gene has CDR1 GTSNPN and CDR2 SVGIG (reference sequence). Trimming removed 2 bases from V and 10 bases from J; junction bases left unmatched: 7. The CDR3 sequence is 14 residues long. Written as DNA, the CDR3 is TGTGCCTGGAGTTCAGGGACAGGAGAATCACCCCTCCACTTT. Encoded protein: CAWSSGTGESPLHF. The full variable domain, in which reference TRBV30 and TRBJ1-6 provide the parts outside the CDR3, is SQTIHQWPATLVQPVGSPLSLECTVEGTSNPNLYWYRQAAGRGLQLLFYSVGIGQISSEVPQNLSASRPQDRQFILSSKKLLLSDSGFYLCAWSSGTGESPLHFGNGTRLTVT.